These 10 T cell receptor beta chains originate from one sample sequenced in a study of blood T cell repertoires in COVID-19. Clones were sequenced by immunoSEQ multiplex PCR, and TCRdb holds only the in-frame ones, with some missing. Here the sample spans 250,000 to 300,000 clones, just over 85% being singletons. The sample taken for sequencing was peripheral blood. Receptor source: a woman aged 30 to 39 with active or convalescent COVID-19.

This chain uses TRBV19 with TRBJ1-6; 9 bases are shared with TRBD1. CDR1 and CDR2 (germline): LNHDA, SQIVND (reference sequence). Trimming at V came to 5 bases and at J to 9 bases, leaving 8 bases not matched to a gene. The CDR3 is 15 residues long. DNA of the CDR3: TGTGCCAGTAGTCAAGGGACAGGGAGCAGTTCACCCCTCCACTTT. Protein sequence: CASSQGTGSSSPLHF.

The chain employs TRBV24-1 and TRBJ2-5, with D perhaps TRBD2 (6 bases). This CDR3 is built from 13 residues. Germline CDR1 reads KGHDR; CDR2 reads SFDVKD. V lost 8 bases to trimming and J lost 5 bases, with 14 bases between them. In DNA form, the CDR3 reads TGTGCCACCACCAGGAGGGGATCGGAGACCCAGTACTTC. The encoded protein is CATTRRGSETQYF.

The gene calls are TRBV27 and TRBJ2-5; D remains unclear. The CDR3 totals 13 residues. V lost 2 bases and J 5 bases, leaving 9 bases between the germline ends. The germline V gene has CDR1 MNHEY and CDR2 SMNVEV (reference sequence). The CDR3 spells CASSLTARETQYF. CDR3 sequence (DNA): TGTGCCAGCAGTTTAACAGCTCGCGAGACCCAGTACTTC.

The gene calls are TRBV6-5 and TRBJ2-7; TRBD2 is a possible D gene (6 bases). This CDR3 has 13 amino acids. The germline V gene encodes CDR1 MNHEY and CDR2 SVGAGI. Trimming removed 5 bases from V and 3 bases from J, with 11 bases in between. The CDR3 sequence is CASSPREDYEQYF. CDR3 in DNA: TGTGCCAGCAGTCCTAGGGAGGACTACGAGCAGTACTTC.

The chain couples TRBV19 to TRBJ2-6; the match to TRBD1 covers 10 bases. V shed 4 bases and J 2 bases; nucleotides not matched to a gene: 5. The CDR3 spans 17 residues. Germline V lookup: CDR1 LNHDA, CDR2 SQIVND (reference sequence). In DNA, the CDR3 is TGTGCCAGTAGTACCCGGGACAGGGGTACTGGGGCCAACGTCCTGACTTTC. Its protein product is CASSTRDRGTGANVLTF.

This clone appeared once. The CDR3 nucleotides are TGTGCCAGCAGCCCCTTCCTTATGACTAGCACAGATACGCAGTATTTT. Its translation: CASSPFLMTSTDTQYF. V gene TRBV5-8 combines with J gene TRBJ2-3; no definite D call. CDR3 length: 16 residues. CDR1 SGHTS and CDR2 YDEGEE come from the germline V gene. Trimming removed 4 bases at V and 0 bases at J, with 15 bases between.

This clone was found a few times. J is TRBJ2-5 and V is TRBV5-1; 7 nucleotides line up with TRBD2. Per germline, CDR1 SGHRS and CDR2 YFSETQ. The V gene end was trimmed by 1 base and the J gene end by 4 bases; junction bases not matched to a gene: 7. The CDR3 covers 15 residues. The CDR3 region has the DNA TGCGCCAGCAGCTTGTTAGCGGGCTCGGGAGAGACCCAGTACTTC. Translating it yields CASSLLAGSGETQYF.

This chain uses TRBV15 with TRBJ1-1; D is uncertain. CDR3 length: 16 amino acids. Per germline, CDR1 LNHNV and CDR2 YYDKDF (reference sequence). Trimming took 0 bases from V and 0 from J, leaving 11 bases between them. CDR3 sequence: CATSRDGGRLNTEAFF. CDR3 in DNA: TGTGCCACCAGCAGAGATGGCGGCAGACTGAACACTGAAGCTTTCTTT.

The V call is TRBV28, the J call TRBJ1-6, with a tentative D call TRBD1 (6 bases). The CDR3 sequence is 15 residues long. Between the trimmed V and J ends, which lost 5 bases and 6 bases, there was a span of 14 bases. Germline loops: CDR1 MDHEN, CDR2 SYDVKM. CDR3: CASSRWGPSNSPLHF. The CDR3 DNA is TGTGCCAGCAGTCGGTGGGGGCCTAGTAATTCACCCCTCCACTTT.

The rearrangement joins TRBV19 to TRBJ2-5; possibly TRBD2 for D (5 bases). Trimming shortened V by 10 bases and J by 4 bases, and 10 bases separated the two germline ends. The germline V gene encodes CDR1 LNHDA and CDR2 SQIVND (reference sequence). This CDR3 is built from 11 residues. CDR3 amino acids: CATRRGETQYF. The CDR3 DNA reads TGTGCCACCCGCCGGGGAGAGACCCAGTACTTC.